This T cell receptor (beta chain) was recovered during a study of blood T cell repertoires in COVID-19. The overall study: Nucleic acid was either cDNA or gDNA, and it came from T cells, B-cell-depleted T cells, or PBMCs.

This clone was found a few times. Measured with immunoSEQ multiplex PCR; TCRdb has only the in-frame clones, and not every one. The data show roughly 32,000 clones, approximately 85% seen once. This CDR3 has 14 residues. V was clipped by 4 bases and J by 3 bases; unmatched bases: 1. Germline CDR1 and CDR2: LNHDA and SQIVND (reference sequence). The source is an older man with active COVID-19. The chain is built from TRBV19 and TRBJ1-5; 9 nucleotides agree with TRBD1. Sequencing was done on a sample of peripheral blood. Written as DNA, the CDR3 is TGTGCCAGTAGTAGGGACAGGGACAATCAGCCCCAGCATTTT. It codes for CASSRDRDNQPQHF.